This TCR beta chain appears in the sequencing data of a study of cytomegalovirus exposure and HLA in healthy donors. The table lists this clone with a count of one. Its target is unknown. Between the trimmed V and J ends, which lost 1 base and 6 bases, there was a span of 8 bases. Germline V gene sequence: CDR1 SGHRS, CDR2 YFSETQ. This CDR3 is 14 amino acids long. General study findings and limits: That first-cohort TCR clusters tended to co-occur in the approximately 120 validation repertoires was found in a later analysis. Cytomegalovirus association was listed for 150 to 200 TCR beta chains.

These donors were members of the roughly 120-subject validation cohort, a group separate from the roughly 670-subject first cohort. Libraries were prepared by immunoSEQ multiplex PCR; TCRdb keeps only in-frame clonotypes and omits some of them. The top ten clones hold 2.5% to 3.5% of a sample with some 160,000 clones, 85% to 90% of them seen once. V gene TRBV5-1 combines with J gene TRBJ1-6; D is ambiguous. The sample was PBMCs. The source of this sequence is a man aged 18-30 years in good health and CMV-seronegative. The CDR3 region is CASSLNSPNSPLHF. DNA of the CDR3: TGCGCCAGCAGCTTGAACAGTCCTAATTCACCCCTCCACTTT.